This TCR beta chain was obtained from a study of blood T cell repertoires in COVID-19. Study details: Acute and convalescent COVID-19 samples came from the United States, Italy and Spain.

The V end lost 0 bases, the J end lost 8 bases, and 9 bases lay between the germline ends. The CDR3 totals 14 residues. CDR1 and CDR2 (germline): SGHRS, YFSETQ. Method: immunoSEQ multiplex PCR; TCRdb's copy keeps in-frame clones and lacks some. Of 120,000 to 150,000 clones listed, roughly 80% were seen once; the top ten hold about 6.1%. Cohorts were determined from participant-reported clinical history. Recovered status applied to Cohort 3 donors who had two consecutive negative PCRs. It also applied to those with clearance or with symptom resolution. This sequence originates from a woman aged 35 to 49 who had recovered from COVID-19. Sequencing was done on a sample of PBMCs or T cells enriched from blood (not recorded which). The rearrangement uses TRBV5-1 and TRBJ1-6; TRBD1 might be the D (6 bases). The CDR3 reads CASSLDREYSPLHF. CDR3 nucleotide sequence: TGCGCCAGCAGCTTGGACAGGGAATATTCACCCCTCCACTTT.